This TCR beta chain was recovered during a study of T-cell memory formation after mild COVID-19 (dated by TCRdb to the early 2020s). Regarding the research as a whole: TCR sequence clusters from the two donors were found to be largely donor specific. T-cell clones expanding and contracting after mild COVID-19 in a couple of donors were tracked by longitudinal TCRalpha and TCRbeta repertoire sequencing. Two young, previously healthy adult volunteers, one female and one male, were included in the cohort. Summary of the overall study and its limitations: From day 15 to 85, contracting clones showed balanced CD4/CD8 phenotypes, whereas a second wave of clones that expanded from day 15 to 37 leaned towards CD4+. Contracting CD4+ clones turned up mainly in the CM and EM memory subsets, whereas EMRA was where CD8+ clones were enriched. Some responding clones were detected in pre-infection memory, suggesting pre-existing cross-reactive memory T cells joined the SARS-CoV-2 response. The study included only a couple of mild cases, and larger cohorts that include severe cases with pre-infection samples were judged to be necessary. SARS-CoV-2 specificity was not confirmed for the second-wave clones peaking on day 37.

PBMCs were isolated by Ficoll-Paque density gradient centrifugation. A note on this clonotype: The target of this receptor is not known. No base quality values were provided; no much bigger clone lies one nucleotide off.

Ends trimmed: V by 3 bases, J by 2 bases; bases unmatched to a gene: 5. Its CDR3 holds 15 amino acids, cysteine through phenylalanine. CDR3 DNA is the only sequence kept; it has 45 bases, read in frame from the first base. Sequencing instrument: Illumina NovaSeq 6000. TCRalpha and TCRbeta cDNA libraries were constructed by 5'RACE with constant-segment primers, with sample barcodes and unique molecular identifiers being introduced. RNA was extracted from every sample with Trizol reagent. Libraries were amplified in two PCR steps, with a second sample barcode and Illumina TruSeq adapters added in the second step. Sequencing of the libraries was done on an Illumina NovaSeq, producing 2 x 150 bp paired-end reads. As for how the authors treated the data: Demultiplexing of reads and collapsing into UMI-guided consensus sequences were performed with migec v1.2.7. Using mixcr v2.1.11, UMI consensuses were aligned to TRA and TRB V and J templates and then assembled into clonotypes. A clonotype was counted as expanded or contracted only if both edgeR and NoisET called the change significant, with noise models trained on biological replicates. For edgeR calls, a false discovery rate-adjusted p below 0.01 and a log2 fold-change threshold of 1 were applied. As an exploratory analysis of dynamics, max-normalized trajectories of the 1000 most abundant clonotypes were examined with PCA combined with hierarchical clustering. The CD4 or CD8 phenotype of responding clones was assigned using the separately sequenced CD4+ and CD8+ repertoires. TCRdb trimmed public reads at Q25 via fastp, called clones via MiXCR and kept in-frame beta chains. Each CDR3 protein appears once, grouped with its most common genes and DNA. For this entry, the V and J calls and clone size follow TCRdb and not the study's own pipeline. The sample table records about 130,000 distinct CDR3 sequences; 17% of these occur just once. The top ten clones comprise about 5% of the sample.

The material sequenced was PBMCs or a T cell subset sorted from them (not recorded which). The receptor chain draws on TRBV12-3 or TRBV12-4 and TRBJ2-3, with 7 bases in between that match TRBD2. This sequence originates from a man younger than 30 who had mild COVID-19 (a few samples of this study predate the infection). The sample titles of this study are shuffled in the database, so cell type and time point are left out; the donor was told from shared clones. CDR3 reads: CASSLRRGYTDTQYF. The DNA sequence reads TGTGCCAGCAGTTTGAGGCGGGGGTACACAGATACGCAGTATTTT.